This T cell receptor beta chain was found in a study of CD8+CD57+ T cells in acquired aplastic anemia. Study-wide background: Average DNA yield from sorted CD4+ and CD8+ cells was approximately 3.2 ug.

Study-level findings and limits: Patients and controls were found to share 25 to 35 CD8+ CDR3 sequences. Significance was not reached for CD8+ Simpson's diversity between patients and controls.

A note on this clonotype: Its antigen is currently unknown. A much larger clone is a single base away; this may be a read error.

The authors sequenced patients whose flow cytometry had shown CD8+CD57+ cell expansion. Receipt of therapy had not occurred in any patient by the time of blood sampling. Genomic DNA was employed as the template in profiling TCR beta VDJ and CDR3. From the reads, TCRdb called clonotypes with MiXCR, one entry per CDR3 protein. This table has 160,000 or so distinct CDR3 sequences, approximately 51% appearing once. After removal of 3 bases from V and 10 bases from J, the junction contained 11 bases not matched to a gene. CDR1 DFQATT and CDR2 SNEGSKA come from the germline V gene (reference sequence). CDR3 length: 14 amino acids.

The rearrangement joins TRBV20-1 to TRBJ2-1; 8 bases are shared with TRBD2. The sample comprised sorted CD4+, CD8+, or CD8+CD57+ T cells (not recorded which) from PBMCs. The receptor's source is a human donor with aplastic anemia. CDR3 nucleotide sequence: TGCAGTGCTAGGCCCTCAGTCGCGGGGGGCGAGCAGTTCTTC. Its protein is CSARPSVAGGEQFF.